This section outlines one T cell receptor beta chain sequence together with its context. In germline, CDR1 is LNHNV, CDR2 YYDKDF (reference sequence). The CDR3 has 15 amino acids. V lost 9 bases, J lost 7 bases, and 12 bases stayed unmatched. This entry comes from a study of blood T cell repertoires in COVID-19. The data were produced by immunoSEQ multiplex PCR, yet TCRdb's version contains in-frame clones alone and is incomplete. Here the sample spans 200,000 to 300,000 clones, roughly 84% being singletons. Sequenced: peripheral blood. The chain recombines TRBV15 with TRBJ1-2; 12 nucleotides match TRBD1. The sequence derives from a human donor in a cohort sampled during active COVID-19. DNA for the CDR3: TGTGCCACGTGGGACCCGGGACAGGGGGCGCTTGGCTACACCTTC. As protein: CATWDPGQGALGYTF.